The sequence of this T cell receptor (beta chain) was determined in a study of blood T cells in healthy people across ages. Study-wide background: Researchers report that template switching captured about one barcoded beta molecule per two T cells.

CDR1 is LGHDT, CDR2 YNNKEL, per germline (reference sequence). This CDR3 comprises 15 residues. The trim removed 0 bases at V and 8 bases at J, leaving 7 bases unmatched. The use of a sample-barcoded 5' primer and a J-beta primer mix characterized a second PCR of about 6 to 11 cycles. One entry per CDR3 protein results from TCRdb running MiXCR on the 5' RACE reads. The sample lists approximately 960,000 distinct CDR3 sequences; 25% to 35% were seen once. These data were also filed under a second study, of T cells of mothers and their children. That source reports: Maternal samples each gave over 9 million TCR beta CDR3 reads, and child samples roughly 3 million each.

This rearrangement joins TRBV3-1 to TRBJ2-1; 7 bases are shared with TRBD2. The sequencing sample was made of blood. This clonotype was sampled from a woman aged 40 to 50 in good health. CDR3 amino acids: CASSQDLVGRDEQFF. The CDR3 region has the DNA TGTGCCAGCAGCCAAGATTTGGTGGGGAGGGATGAGCAGTTCTTC.